The 30 T cell receptor beta chains below come from one sample, sequenced in a study of blood T cell repertoires in COVID-19. Sequenced by immunoSEQ multiplex PCR; TCRdb stores in-frame clones only, minus some. In the table there are 300,000 to 350,000 clones, around 83% of which are singletons. The material sequenced was peripheral blood. The receptors were gathered from a man aged 30 to 39 with active or convalescent COVID-19.

This clone was seen only once. The CDR3 nucleotides are TGTGCCAGCAGGCCCGGGACTAACTACGAGCAGTACTTC. Translated, it gives CASRPGTNYEQYF. The chain links TRBV12-3 or TRBV12-4 to TRBJ2-7, with 7 bases identical to TRBD2. Trimming took 6 bases from V and 3 from J; bases not matched to a gene: 5. This CDR3 spans 13 amino acids.

The count of this clone is one. The chain links TRBV4-1 to TRBJ1-4; no clear D gene. The germline gives CDR1 MGHRA, CDR2 YSYEKL. This CDR3 is built from 14 residues. Trimming removed 0 bases from V and 8 bases from J, with 10 bases in between. The CDR3 DNA reads TGCGCCAGCAGCCAAGAGGAACCGAGGGAAAAACTGTTTTTT. It specifies CASSQEEPREKLFF.

The chain combines TRBV25-1 with TRBJ2-3; 9 bases map to TRBD2. The junction had 10 bases not matched to a gene; V was cut back by 2 bases and J by 7 bases. Germline loops: CDR1 MGHDK, CDR2 SYGVNS. CDR3 length: 16 amino acids. Here the CDR3 DNA reads TGTGCCAGCAGTGAACCGGGGCGGGAGGGCCAAAATACGCAGTATTTT. Encoded protein: CASSEPGREGQNTQYF.

The rearrangement uses TRBV19 and TRBJ2-7, with TRBD2 as a possible D gene (5 bases). This CDR3 region has 13 residues. From germline, CDR1 is LNHDA and CDR2 SQIVND (reference sequence). The V end lost 6 bases, the J end lost 7 bases, and 16 bases lay between the germline ends. Written as DNA, the CDR3 is TGTGCCAGTAGCGGACTCTCCCGGGGAGAGCAGTACTTC. Its translation: CASSGLSRGEQYF.

V usage is TRBV19 and J usage is TRBJ2-7; 7 bases map to TRBD2. The CDR3 is made up of 15 amino acids. Germline CDR1 is LNHDA and CDR2 is SQIVND (reference sequence). The junction had 8 bases not matched to a gene; V was cut back by 3 bases and J by 3 bases. CDR3 sequence reads: CASSIGGGDIYEQYF. CDR3 in DNA: TGTGCCAGTAGTATTGGGGGAGGGGATATCTACGAGCAGTACTTC.

The chain carries TRBV30 and TRBJ2-7; D may be TRBD2 (5 bases). CDR1 and CDR2 from the germline V gene are GTSNPN and SVGIG (reference sequence). The V and J ends lost 3 bases and 4 bases respectively, with 13 bases between them. The CDR3 loop spans 13 amino acids. CDR3 region: CAWRSGRDYEQYF. In nucleotides, the CDR3 is TGTGCCTGGAGGTCCGGACGGGATTACGAGCAGTACTTC.

This clone was seen a single time. The chain has TRBV10-2 and TRBJ2-7, with 14 positions matching TRBD2. The CDR3 runs 15 residues. J lost 8 bases, V lost 0 bases, and 3 bases had no gene match. Germline values: CDR1 WSHSY, CDR2 SAAADI. DNA for the CDR3: TGCGCCAGCAGTGAGTCGCGGACTAGCGGGAGGCAGCAGTACTTC. It encodes CASSESRTSGRQQYF.

The rearrangement joins TRBV11-2 to TRBJ2-5, with TRBD1 as a possible D gene (5 bases). Looked up from germline, CDR1 is SGHAT and CDR2 is FQNNGV. There are 15 residues in the CDR3. The V gene lost 6 bases and the J gene lost 2 bases, with 16 bases spanning the gap. The CDR3 region has the DNA TGTGCCAGCAGATTGAATAGGGGTGAACAAGAGACCCAGTACTTC. This codes for CASRLNRGEQETQYF.

This clone has more than one count but fewer than ten. The V gene is TRBV6-6, the J gene TRBJ1-1; D call uncertain. There are 14 residues in the CDR3. Between the trimmed V and J ends, which lost 2 bases and 4 bases, there was a span of 11 bases. Germline-derived CDR1 and CDR2 are MNHNY and SVGAGI (reference sequence). The CDR3 is CASSYSGSTTEAFF. CDR3 nucleotide sequence: TGTGCCAGCAGTTACAGTGGGAGTACCACTGAAGCTTTCTTT.

The V gene is TRBV10-3, the J gene TRBJ2-2; TRBD1 aligns across 7 bases. CDR1 is ENHRY, CDR2 SYGVKD, per germline. The CDR3 length is 14 residues. With 7 bases clipped from V and 4 bases from J, the junction kept 6 bases outside the gene matches. DNA for the CDR3: TGTGCCATCACCGACAGGGAAAGCACCGGGGAGCTGTTTTTT. Translated, it gives CAITDRESTGELFF.

The chain employs TRBV6-2 or TRBV6-3 and TRBJ1-2; tentative D call: TRBD1 (6 bases). Germline loops: CDR1 MNHEY, CDR2 SVGEGT. The CDR3 runs 15 residues. The V and J ends lost 0 bases and 2 bases respectively, with 10 bases between them. DNA for the CDR3: TGTGCCAGCAGTTACTCCGGAACAGGGAACTATGGCTACACCTTC. This translates into CASSYSGTGNYGYTF.

J is TRBJ1-3 and V is TRBV5-6; D possibly corresponds to TRBD1 (5 bases). Trimming removed 5 bases at V and 8 bases at J, with 14 bases between. Germline V lookup: CDR1 SGHDT, CDR2 YYEEEE. CDR3 length equals 13 residues. This CDR3 reads CASRPDTGDTIYF. For the CDR3, the DNA is TGTGCCAGCAGACCTGACACGGGGGACACCATATATTTT. The full variable domain, completed using reference TRBV5-6 and TRBJ1-3, is DAGVTQSPTHLIKTRGQQVTLRCSPKSGHDTVSWYQQALGQGPQFIFQYYEEEERQRGNFPDRFSGHQFPNYSSELNVNALLLGDSALYLCASRPDTGDTIYFGEGSWLTVV.

In its sample, this clone was seen once. The rearrangement uses TRBV9 and TRBJ2-2; TRBD2 aligns across 9 bases. Germline loops: CDR1 SGDLS, CDR2 YYNGEE. CDR3 size: 17 residues. V shed 0 bases and J 2 bases; nucleotides not matched to a gene: 5. Here the CDR3 DNA reads TGTGCCAGCAGCGTAGATCCAGCGGGAGGTAACACCGGGGAGCTGTTTTTT. Translated, it gives CASSVDPAGGNTGELFF.

The chain links TRBV27 to TRBJ1-2; the D gene is possibly TRBD1 (5 bases). Trimming removed 5 bases at V and 0 bases at J, with 13 bases between. Germline V gives CDR1 MNHEY, CDR2 SMNVEV (reference sequence). The CDR3 consists of 15 residues. The CDR3 DNA reads TGTGCCAGCAGTCGAGACGGGGGATCTAACTATGGCTACACCTTC. This translates into CASSRDGGSNYGYTF.

This chain joins TRBV12-3 or TRBV12-4 and TRBJ2-1; 7 bases are shared with TRBD2. The J segment lost 7 bases and the V segment lost 5 bases, leaving 5 bases of the junction unmatched. The CDR3 extends over 13 amino acids. The CDR3 here is CASSDLSGNEQFF. The DNA for the CDR3 is TGTGCCAGCAGTGATCTTAGCGGGAATGAGCAGTTCTTC.

The rearrangement uses TRBV3-1 (or the pseudogene TRBV3-2) and TRBJ2-7, with D perhaps matching TRBD2 (5 bases). Germline V lookup: CDR1 LGHDT, CDR2 YNNKEL (reference sequence). Trimming shortened V by 0 bases and J by 0 bases, and 15 bases separated the two germline ends. There are 17 residues in the CDR3. The CDR3 region is CASSQDPGLVSSYEQYF. In DNA form, the CDR3 reads TGTGCCAGCAGCCAAGATCCAGGACTTGTTAGCTCCTACGAGCAGTACTTC.

The chain recombines TRBV27 with TRBJ1-4, with 7 nucleotides matching TRBD1. Per the germline V gene, CDR1 is MNHEY and CDR2 is SMNVEV (reference sequence). V lost 5 bases and J lost 4; bases outside the gene matches: 7. This CDR3 comprises 15 residues. This CDR3 is CASSTDREINEKLFF. The CDR3 bases are TGTGCCAGCAGTACTGACAGGGAAATTAATGAAAAACTGTTTTTT.

This rearrangement joins TRBV10-3 to TRBJ1-2, with a possible D match to TRBD1 (6 bases). CDR3 length: 14 amino acids. Germline V gene data show CDR1 as ENHRY and CDR2 as SYGVKD. Trimming removed 2 bases from V and 4 bases from J, with 11 bases in between. The CDR3 region is CAISELQGRYGYTF. Here the CDR3 DNA reads TGTGCCATCAGTGAGCTACAGGGTCGCTATGGCTACACCTTC.

V and J are TRBV19 and TRBJ1-4; D remains unclear. CDR3 length: 15 residues. Germline V CDR1 and CDR2: LNHDA, SQIVND (reference sequence). V was pared by 2 bases and J by 1 base, with 8 bases between. This chain's CDR3 is CASSIRRRTNEKLFF. CDR3 coding DNA: TGTGCCAGTAGTATAAGGCGGAGAACTAATGAAAAACTGTTTTTT.

The genes are TRBV6-5 and TRBJ2-7; 8 positions agree with TRBD1. This CDR3 is 15 amino acids long. Germline values: CDR1 MNHEY, CDR2 SVGAGI. V lost 0 bases to trimming and J lost 3 bases; unmatched junction nucleotides: 4. For the CDR3, the DNA is TGTGCCAGCAGTTACTCGAGGACAGGGATCTACGAGCAGTACTTC. Protein sequence: CASSYSRTGIYEQYF.

CDR3 nucleotide sequence: TGTGCCAGCAGCTTAGTTTCGGGGGTTGGGGAGACCCAGTACTTC. It translates to CASSLVSGVGETQYF. The rearrangement links TRBV11-3 to TRBJ2-5; D may be TRBD2 (6 bases). The CDR3 is made up of 15 amino acids. Trimming removed 1 base from V and 5 bases from J, with 14 bases in between. The germline V gene encodes CDR1 SGHNT and CDR2 YENEEA. Filled out from reference TRBV11-3 and TRBJ2-5, the complete variable domain reads EAGVVQSPRYKIIEKKQPVAFWCNPISGHNTLYWYLQNLGQGPELLIRYENEEAVDDSQLPKDRFSAERLKGVDSTLKIQPAELGDSAVYLCASSLVSGVGETQYFGPGTRLLVL.

This rearrangement joins TRBV6-5 to TRBJ2-5, with 8 bases that match TRBD2. This CDR3 is built from 12 residues. V shed 9 bases and J 2 bases; nucleotides not matched to a gene: 2. Germline V gene lookup returns CDR1 MNHEY and CDR2 SVGAGI. In DNA form, the CDR3 reads TGTGCCAGTTTAGCGGGACAAGAGACCCAGTACTTC. This sequence encodes CASLAGQETQYF.

This chain connects TRBV5-8 to TRBJ1-1, with D uncertain. This CDR3 spans 12 amino acids. The V end lost 3 bases, the J end lost 6 bases, and 9 bases lay between the germline ends. Germline V gene data show CDR1 as SGHTS and CDR2 as YDEGEE. CDR3 protein: CASSSSVSEAFF. For the CDR3, the DNA is TGTGCCAGCAGCTCCTCGGTCTCTGAAGCTTTCTTT. The variable domain in full, completed from reference TRBV5-8 and TRBJ1-1, reads EAGVTQSPTHLIKTRGQQATLRCSPISGHTSVYWYQQALGLGLQFLLWYDEGEERNRGNFPPRFSGRQFPNYSSELNVNALELEDSALYLCASSSSVSEAFFGQGTRLTVV.

The rearrangement links TRBV6-4 to TRBJ2-3; possibly TRBD2 for D (5 bases). V was clipped by 0 bases and J by 14 bases, with 9 bases between them. The CDR3 loop spans 11 amino acids. Germline V gene lookup returns CDR1 MRHNA and CDR2 SNTAGT. CDR3 sequence: CASSDSIGLYF. CDR3 sequence (DNA): TGTGCCAGCAGTGACTCGATTGGACTGTATTTT.

This chain uses TRBV6-5 with TRBJ1-3, with D unresolved. This CDR3 is 13 amino acids long. The V gene lost 2 bases and the J gene lost 3 bases, with 5 bases spanning the gap. The germline CDR1 and CDR2 sequences are MNHEY and SVGAGI. The CDR3 DNA sequence: TGTGCCAGCAGTTACGCGGTTGGAAACACCATATATTTT. It translates to CASSYAVGNTIYF.

The rearrangement links TRBV6-6 to TRBJ1-2; no definite D call. V was clipped by 2 bases and J by 5 bases, with 9 bases between them. CDR1 and CDR2 from the germline V gene are MNHNY and SVGAGI (reference sequence). The CDR3 runs 13 residues. CDR3 sequence reads: CASSYPTTYGYTF. The CDR3 nucleotides are TGTGCCAGCAGTTACCCGACAACTTATGGCTACACCTTC.

This chain links TRBV29-1 with TRBJ2-1, with D tentatively TRBD2 (5 bases). The CDR3 covers 14 residues. Germline V gives CDR1 SQVTM, CDR2 ANQGSEA. Trimming left V 4 bases short and J 7 bases short, with 17 bases between. Here the CDR3 DNA reads TGCAGCGTTGGATCCGGCCCGCGGGTGAATGAGCAGTTCTTC. Translating it yields CSVGSGPRVNEQFF.

V gene TRBV5-4 combines with J gene TRBJ2-1, with TRBD2 matching over 10 bases. V lost 4 bases to trimming and J lost 2 bases; unmatched junction nucleotides: 3. CDR1 and CDR2 (germline): SGHNT, YYREEE (reference sequence). This CDR3 region has 15 residues. This chain's CDR3 is CASSQSGRAYNEQFF. The CDR3 DNA follows: TGTGCCAGCAGCCAGAGCGGGAGGGCCTACAATGAGCAGTTCTTC.

V and J are TRBV15 and TRBJ2-7; a possible D gene is TRBD2 (6 bases). Trimming shortened V by 1 base and J by 6 bases, and 10 bases separated the two germline ends. The CDR3 loop spans 13 amino acids. Per germline, CDR1 LNHNV and CDR2 YYDKDF (reference sequence). The CDR3: CATSRGRGSEQYF. DNA of the CDR3: TGTGCCACCAGCAGAGGGAGGGGTAGCGAGCAGTACTTC.

Written as DNA, the CDR3 is TGTGCCAGCAGCTTGGCGACTAGCGGGAGCAGGGAGTACTTC. It codes for CASSLATSGSREYF. This rearrangement joins TRBV5-4 to TRBJ2-7, with TRBD2 identical over 12 bases. V lost 0 bases to trimming and J lost 11 bases; unmatched junction nucleotides: 6. The germline gives CDR1 SGHNT, CDR2 YYREEE (reference sequence). There are 14 residues in the CDR3. Combining the CDR3 with reference TRBV5-4 and TRBJ2-7 gives the whole variable domain ETGVTQSPTHLIKTRGQQVTLRCSSQSGHNTVSWYQQALGQGPQFIFQYYREEENGRGNFPPRFSGLQFPNYSSELNVNALELDDSALYLCASSLATSGSREYFGPGTRLTVT.